This T cell receptor beta chain was identified in a study of cytomegalovirus exposure and HLA in healthy donors. General study points: A later analysis linked a missense variant in DCLRE1C to the trimming of TCR beta V and J genes. TRBV6-2, TRBV6-3 and other indistinguishable V segments were excluded. Per a later analysis, about 17,000 TCR beta sequences showed association with HLA alleles at 0.05 false discovery rate.

PCR amplification relied on 60 Vbeta primers (plus 13 Jbeta primers). Profiling relied on immunoSEQ multiplex PCR, and the TCRdb table lists in-frame clones only, not all of them. The sample includes 180,000 or so clones, under 85% of them seen just once. On this clone: The antigen is not known. In the same sample, other DNA sequences code for this CDR3.

The CDR3 is made up of 14 amino acids. The V gene lost 2 bases and the J gene lost 5 bases, with 12 bases spanning the gap. Germline V CDR1 and CDR2: MNHEY, SVGAGI. Sequencing was done on a sample of PBMCs. V gene TRBV6-5 combines with J gene TRBJ1-1, with D perhaps matching TRBD1 (5 bases). The receptor comes from a female donor in good health and CMV-seronegative. CDR3 nucleotide sequence: TGTGCCAGCAGTTACAGGCAGGGATGGACTGAAGCTTTCTTT. Protein: CASSYRQGWTEAFF.